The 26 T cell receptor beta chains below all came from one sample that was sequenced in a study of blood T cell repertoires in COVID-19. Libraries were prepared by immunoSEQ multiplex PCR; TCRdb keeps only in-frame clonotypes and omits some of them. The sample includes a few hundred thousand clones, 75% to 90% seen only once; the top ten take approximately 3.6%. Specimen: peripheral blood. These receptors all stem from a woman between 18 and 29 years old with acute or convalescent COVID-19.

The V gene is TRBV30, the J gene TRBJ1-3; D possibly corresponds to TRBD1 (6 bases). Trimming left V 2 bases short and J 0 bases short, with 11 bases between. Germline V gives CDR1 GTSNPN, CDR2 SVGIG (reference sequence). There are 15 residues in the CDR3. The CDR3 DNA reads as TGTGCCTGGAGTCTACAGGGCCTCTCTGGAAACACCATATATTTT. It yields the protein CAWSLQGLSGNTIYF.

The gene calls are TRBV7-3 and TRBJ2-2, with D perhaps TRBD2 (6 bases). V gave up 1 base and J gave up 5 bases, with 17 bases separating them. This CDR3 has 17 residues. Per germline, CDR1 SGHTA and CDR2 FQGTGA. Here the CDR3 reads CASSLMGGTPGTGELFF. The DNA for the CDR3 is TGTGCCAGCAGCTTAATGGGCGGGACCCCGGGAACCGGGGAGCTGTTTTTT.

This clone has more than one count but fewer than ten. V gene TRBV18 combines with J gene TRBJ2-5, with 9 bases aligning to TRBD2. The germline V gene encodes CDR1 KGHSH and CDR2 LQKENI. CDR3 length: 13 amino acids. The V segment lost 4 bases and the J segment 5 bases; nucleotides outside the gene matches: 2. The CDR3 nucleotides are TGTGCCAGCTCACAGCGGGGGGACGAGACCCAGTACTTC. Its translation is CASSQRGDETQYF.

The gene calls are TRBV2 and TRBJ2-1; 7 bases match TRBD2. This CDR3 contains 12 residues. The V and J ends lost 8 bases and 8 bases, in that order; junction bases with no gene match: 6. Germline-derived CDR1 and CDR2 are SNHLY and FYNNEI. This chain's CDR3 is CASAGTIHEQFF. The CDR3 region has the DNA TGTGCCAGCGCTGGGACTATCCATGAGCAGTTCTTC.

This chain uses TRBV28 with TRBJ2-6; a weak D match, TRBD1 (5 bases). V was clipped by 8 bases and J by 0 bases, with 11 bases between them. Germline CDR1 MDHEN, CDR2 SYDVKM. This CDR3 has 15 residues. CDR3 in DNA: TGTGCCAGCGAACAGGTCCTCTCTGGGGCCAACGTCCTGACTTTC. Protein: CASEQVLSGANVLTF.

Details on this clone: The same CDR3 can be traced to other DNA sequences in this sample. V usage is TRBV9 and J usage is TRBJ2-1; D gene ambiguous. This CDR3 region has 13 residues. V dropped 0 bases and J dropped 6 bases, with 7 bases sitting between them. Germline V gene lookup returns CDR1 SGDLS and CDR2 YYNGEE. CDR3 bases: TGTGCCAGCAGCGTAGGAACAGTCAATGAGCAGTTCTTC. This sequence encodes CASSVGTVNEQFF.

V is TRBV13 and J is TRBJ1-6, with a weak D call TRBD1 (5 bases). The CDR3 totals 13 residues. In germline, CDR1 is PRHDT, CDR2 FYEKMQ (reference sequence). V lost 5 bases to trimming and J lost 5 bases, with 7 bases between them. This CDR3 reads CASSQTDNSPLHF. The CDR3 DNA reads TGTGCCAGCAGCCAGACAGATAATTCACCCCTCCACTTT. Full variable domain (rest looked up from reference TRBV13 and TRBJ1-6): AAGVIQSPRHLIKEKRETATLKCYPIPRHDTVYWYQQGPGQDPQFLISFYEKMQSDKGSIPDRFSAQQFSDYHSELNMSSLELGDSALYFCASSQTDNSPLHFGNGTRLTVT.

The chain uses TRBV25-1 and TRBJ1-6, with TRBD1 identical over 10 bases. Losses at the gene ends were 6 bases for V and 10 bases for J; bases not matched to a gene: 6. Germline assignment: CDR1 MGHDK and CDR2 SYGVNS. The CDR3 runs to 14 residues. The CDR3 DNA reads TGTGCCAGCAGAGGGACAGGGGATAGCTCACCCCTCCACTTT. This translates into CASRGTGDSSPLHF. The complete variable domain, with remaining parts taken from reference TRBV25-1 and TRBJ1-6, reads EADIYQTPRYLVIGTGKKITLECSQTMGHDKMYWYQQDPGMELHLIHYSYGVNSTEKGDLSSESTVSRIRTEHFPLTLESARPSHTSQYLCASRGTGDSSPLHFGNGTRLTVT.

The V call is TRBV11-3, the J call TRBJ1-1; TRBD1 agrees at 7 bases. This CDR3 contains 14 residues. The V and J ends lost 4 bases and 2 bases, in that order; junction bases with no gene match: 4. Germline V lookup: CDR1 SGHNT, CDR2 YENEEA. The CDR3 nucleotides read TGTGCCAGCAGCTCGACAGGGAGAAACACTGAAGCTTTCTTT. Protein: CASSSTGRNTEAFF. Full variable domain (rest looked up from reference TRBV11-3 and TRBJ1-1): EAGVVQSPRYKIIEKKQPVAFWCNPISGHNTLYWYLQNLGQGPELLIRYENEEAVDDSQLPKDRFSAERLKGVDSTLKIQPAELGDSAVYLCASSSTGRNTEAFFGQGTRLTVV.

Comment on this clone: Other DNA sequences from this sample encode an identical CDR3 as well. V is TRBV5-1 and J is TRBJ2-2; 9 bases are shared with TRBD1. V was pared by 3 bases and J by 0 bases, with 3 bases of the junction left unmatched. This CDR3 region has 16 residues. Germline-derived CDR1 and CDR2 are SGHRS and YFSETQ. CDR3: CASSSDRGANTGELFF. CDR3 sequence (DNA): TGCGCCAGCAGCTCCGACAGGGGGGCGAACACCGGGGAGCTGTTTTTT.

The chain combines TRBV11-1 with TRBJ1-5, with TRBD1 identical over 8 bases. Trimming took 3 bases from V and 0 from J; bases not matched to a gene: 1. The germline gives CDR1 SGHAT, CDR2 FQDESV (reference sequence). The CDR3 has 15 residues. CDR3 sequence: CASSLTGDSNQPQHF. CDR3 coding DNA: TGTGCCAGCAGCTTGACAGGGGATAGCAATCAGCCCCAGCATTTT.

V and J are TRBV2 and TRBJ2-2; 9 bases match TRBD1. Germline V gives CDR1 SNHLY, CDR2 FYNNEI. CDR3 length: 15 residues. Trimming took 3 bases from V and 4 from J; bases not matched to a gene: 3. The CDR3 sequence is CASSEKGQGTGELFF. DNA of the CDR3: TGTGCCAGCAGTGAGAAGGGACAGGGCACCGGGGAGCTGTTTTTT. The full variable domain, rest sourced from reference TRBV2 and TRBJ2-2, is EPEVTQTPSHQVTQMGQEVILRCVPISNHLYFYWYRQILGQKVEFLVSFYNNEISEKSEIFDDQFSVERPDGSNFTLKIRSTKLEDSAMYFCASSEKGQGTGELFFGEGSRLTVL.

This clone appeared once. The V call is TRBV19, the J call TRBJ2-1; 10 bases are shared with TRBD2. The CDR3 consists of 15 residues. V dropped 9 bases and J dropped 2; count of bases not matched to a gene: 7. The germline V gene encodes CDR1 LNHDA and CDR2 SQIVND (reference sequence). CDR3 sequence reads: CASQSGLAAYNEQFF. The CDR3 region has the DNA TGTGCCAGCCAAAGCGGACTAGCGGCCTACAATGAGCAGTTCTTC.

The CDR3 nucleotides are TGTGCCAGTAGTCCAAGCGGGGGCACAGATACGCAGTATTTT. Translating it yields CASSPSGGTDTQYF. The chain employs TRBV19 and TRBJ2-3; 7 bases are a match to TRBD2. The CDR3 consists of 14 residues. Per germline, CDR1 LNHDA and CDR2 SQIVND (reference sequence). Trimming removed 5 bases from V and 1 base from J; junction bases left unmatched: 3.

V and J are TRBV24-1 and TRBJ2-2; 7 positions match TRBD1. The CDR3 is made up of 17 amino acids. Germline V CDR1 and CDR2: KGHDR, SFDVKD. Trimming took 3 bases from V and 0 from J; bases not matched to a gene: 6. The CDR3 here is CATSDPTGTANTGELFF. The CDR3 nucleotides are TGTGCCACCAGTGATCCTACCGGGACAGCGAACACCGGGGAGCTGTTTTTT.

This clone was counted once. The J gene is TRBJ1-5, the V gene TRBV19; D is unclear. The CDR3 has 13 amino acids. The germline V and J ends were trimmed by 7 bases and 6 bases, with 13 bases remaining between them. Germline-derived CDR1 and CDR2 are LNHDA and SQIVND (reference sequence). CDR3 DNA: TGTGCCAGTAATGAATACCGCGGTCAGCCCCAGCATTTT. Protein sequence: CASNEYRGQPQHF.

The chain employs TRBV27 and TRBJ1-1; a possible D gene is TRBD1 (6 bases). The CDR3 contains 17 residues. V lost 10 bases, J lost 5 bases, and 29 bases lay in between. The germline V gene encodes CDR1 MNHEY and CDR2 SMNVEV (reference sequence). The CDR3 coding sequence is TGTGCCACCCGAAACACAGGGAAGGCGAGAGTGGGGACTGAAGCTTTCTTT. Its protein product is CATRNTGKARVGTEAFF.

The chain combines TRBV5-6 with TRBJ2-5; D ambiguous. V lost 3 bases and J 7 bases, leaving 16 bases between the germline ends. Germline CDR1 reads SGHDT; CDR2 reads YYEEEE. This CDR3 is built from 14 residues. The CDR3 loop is CASSYDTAVGTQYF. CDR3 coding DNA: TGTGCCAGCAGCTACGACACGGCCGTCGGGACCCAGTACTTC.

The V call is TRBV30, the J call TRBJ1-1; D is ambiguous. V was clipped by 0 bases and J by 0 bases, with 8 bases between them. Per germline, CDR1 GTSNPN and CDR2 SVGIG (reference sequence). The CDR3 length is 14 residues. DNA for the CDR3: TGTGCCTGGAGTGTATTCCAGATGAACACTGAAGCTTTCTTT. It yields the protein CAWSVFQMNTEAFF.

The CDR3, as DNA: TGTGCCAGCAGCCCAATCCAGGGTTACGAGCAGTACTTC. Encoded protein: CASSPIQGYEQYF. The chain is built from TRBV12-3 or TRBV12-4 and TRBJ2-7; TRBD1 might be the D (5 bases). The CDR3 sequence is 13 residues long. V was shortened by 6 bases and J by 4 bases, with 13 bases between the two germline ends.

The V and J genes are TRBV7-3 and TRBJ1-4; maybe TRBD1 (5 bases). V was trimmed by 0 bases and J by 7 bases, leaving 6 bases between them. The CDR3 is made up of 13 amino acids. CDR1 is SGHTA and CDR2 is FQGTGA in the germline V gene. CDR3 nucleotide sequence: TGTGCCAGCAGCTTAACAGGGGCTGAAAAACTGTTTTTT. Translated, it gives CASSLTGAEKLFF.

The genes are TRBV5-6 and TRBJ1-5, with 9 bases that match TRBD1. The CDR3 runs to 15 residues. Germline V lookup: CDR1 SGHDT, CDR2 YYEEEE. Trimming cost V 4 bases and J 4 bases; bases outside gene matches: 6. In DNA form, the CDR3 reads TGTGCCAGCAGCCCCCGGGACAGGGAGAATCAGCCCCAGCATTTT. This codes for CASSPRDRENQPQHF. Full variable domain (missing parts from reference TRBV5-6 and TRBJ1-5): DAGVTQSPTHLIKTRGQQVTLRCSPKSGHDTVSWYQQALGQGPQFIFQYYEEEERQRGNFPDRFSGHQFPNYSSELNVNALLLGDSALYLCASSPRDRENQPQHFGDGTRLSIL.

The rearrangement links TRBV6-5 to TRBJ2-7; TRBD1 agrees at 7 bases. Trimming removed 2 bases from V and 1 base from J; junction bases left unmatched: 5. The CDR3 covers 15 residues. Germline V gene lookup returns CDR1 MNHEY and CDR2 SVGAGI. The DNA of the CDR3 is TGTGCCAGCAGTTACAGACAGGGATTTTCCTACGAGCAGTACTTC. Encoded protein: CASSYRQGFSYEQYF.

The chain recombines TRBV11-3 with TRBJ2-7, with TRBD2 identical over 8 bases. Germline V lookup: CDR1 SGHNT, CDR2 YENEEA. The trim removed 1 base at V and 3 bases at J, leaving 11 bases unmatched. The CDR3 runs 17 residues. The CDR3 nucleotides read TGTGCCAGCAGCTTAGTTATTAGCGGGGATTGTTTCTACGAGCAGTACTTC. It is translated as CASSLVISGDCFYEQYF.

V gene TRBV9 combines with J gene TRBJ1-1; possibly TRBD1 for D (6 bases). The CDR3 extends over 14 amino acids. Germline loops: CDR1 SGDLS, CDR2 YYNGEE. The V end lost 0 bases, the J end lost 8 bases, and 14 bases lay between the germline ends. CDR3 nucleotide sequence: TGTGCCAGCAGCGTAGTAGGGGGGGGCACGGAAGCTTTCTTT. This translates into CASSVVGGGTEAFF.

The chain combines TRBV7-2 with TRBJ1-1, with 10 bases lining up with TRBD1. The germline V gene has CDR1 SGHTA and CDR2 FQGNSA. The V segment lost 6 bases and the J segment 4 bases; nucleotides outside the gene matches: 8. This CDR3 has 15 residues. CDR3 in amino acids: CASRSRRTGGTEAFF. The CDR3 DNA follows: TGTGCCAGCAGATCCCGTCGGACAGGGGGCACTGAAGCTTTCTTT.